The 2 T cell receptor beta chains below were found in one sample sequenced in a study of human T cells and chemical hapten exposure. Time point here: pre-sensitization, week 0. Treatment denoted: therapeutic diphenylcyclopropenone sensitization with weekly scalp DPC. Using its own MiXCR run on the RACE reads, TCRdb lists one record per CDR3 protein. There are 300,000 to 450,000 distinct CDR3 sequences in the sample; 4.5% to 5.5% occur only once, and 2.5% to 3% lies in the top ten. Here the sequenced sample was whole blood, taken in connection with sensitization to the hapten diphenylcyclopropenone (DPC). All receptors come from a woman aged 45-59 years with alopecia areata. Some clones in this sample may be carry-over from other donors' samples.

In this sample, this clonotype turned up many times. The rearrangement links TRBV2 to TRBJ2-3; the match to TRBD2 covers 12 bases. CDR3 length: 16 amino acids. In germline, CDR1 is SNHLY, CDR2 FYNNEI. With V trimmed by 5 bases and J by 2 bases, 5 bases remained unmatched. The CDR3 coding sequence is TGTGCCAGCAGTCATCGGACTAGCGGGATCACAGATACGCAGTATTTT. Translating it yields CASSHRTSGITDTQYF. Full variable domain (remainder filled in from reference TRBV2 and TRBJ2-3): EPEVTQTPSHQVTQMGQEVILRCVPISNHLYFYWYRQILGQKVEFLVSFYNNEISEKSEIFDDQFSVERPDGSNFTLKIRSTKLEDSAMYFCASSHRTSGITDTQYFGPGTRLTVL.

This clonotype was detected only a few times. The genes are TRBV20-1 and TRBJ2-1, with TRBD2 identical over 10 bases. The junction had 12 bases not matched to a gene; V was cut back by 3 bases and J by 1 base. The germline V gene encodes CDR1 DFQATT and CDR2 SNEGSKA (reference sequence). The CDR3 spans 18 residues. The CDR3 protein is CSASSLAGAVRSYNEQFF. CDR3 sequence (DNA): TGCAGTGCTAGTAGCCTAGCGGGAGCCGTCAGGTCCTACAATGAGCAGTTCTTC.